This T cell receptor (beta chain) came from a study of T cells in tuberculosis. Study in general: T cells were selected with CD1B tetramers loaded with glucose monomycolate. IGRA-negative adolescents, IGRA-positive adolescents with latent tuberculosis and adults with active tuberculosis formed this South African cohort. Within 7 days of starting treatment, or before, PBMC were stored.

Time point here: new active TB diagnosis, blood taken before or within 7 days of starting treatment. Patients were newly diagnosed, HIV-seronegative, and aged 18 or older. Measured with immunoSEQ multiplex PCR; TCRdb has only the in-frame clones, and not every one. The profile shows about 22,000 clones, around 85% of them singletons. The sample consisted of PBMCs, taken at tuberculosis diagnosis. The origin of this receptor is an adult with tuberculosis.

The CDR3 is CASSRSSDRSSYNEQFF. The CDR3 DNA sequence: TGCGCCAGCAGCAGGAGCAGTGACAGGAGCTCCTACAATGAGCAGTTCTTC. The V gene is TRBV5-1, the J gene TRBJ2-1; possibly TRBD1 for D (6 bases). Trimming left V 4 bases short and J 0 bases short, with 17 bases between. The CDR3 covers 17 residues. Germline values: CDR1 SGHRS, CDR2 YFSETQ.